The 12 T cell receptor beta chains reported below all come from one sample, sequenced in a study of control samples from healthy donors and cancer patients. TCRdb's table, derived via immunoSEQ multiplex PCR, lists solely in-frame clones and lacks some. This table holds 50,000 to 70,000 clones, 95% to 96% found once. What was sequenced was blood. The receptor source for this set is a woman aged 18-29 years in good health.

The V call is TRBV27, the J call TRBJ2-5, with TRBD1 identical over 7 bases. The CDR3 totals 16 residues. Germline CDR1 MNHEY, CDR2 SMNVEV (reference sequence). V was clipped by 7 bases and J by 7 bases; unmatched bases: 18. CDR3 protein: CASMGKSGTARRTQYF. CDR3 bases: TGTGCCAGCATGGGAAAGTCCGGGACAGCGAGGCGGACCCAGTACTTC.

The chain joins TRBV7-8 to TRBJ1-2, with D tentatively TRBD1 (6 bases). The CDR3 has 14 amino acids. CDR1 is SGHVS and CDR2 is FQNEAQ in the germline V gene. The germline V and J ends were trimmed by 3 bases and 5 bases, with 13 bases remaining between them. In DNA form, the CDR3 reads TGTGCCAGCAGCTTCTGGGACAACCTATATGGCTACACCTTC. Its protein is CASSFWDNLYGYTF.

V is TRBV5-4 and J is TRBJ1-2; possible D gene TRBD1, 5 bases. Germline values: CDR1 SGHNT, CDR2 YYREEE (reference sequence). Trimming removed 2 bases from V and 5 bases from J, with 16 bases in between. This CDR3 has 15 residues. The CDR3 DNA reads TGTGCCAGCAGCTTTAGACAGAAGCAAAGTTATGGCTACACCTTC. As protein: CASSFRQKQSYGYTF. Drawing the rest from reference TRBV5-4 and TRBJ1-2, the complete variable domain is ETGVTQSPTHLIKTRGQQVTLRCSSQSGHNTVSWYQQALGQGPQFIFQYYREEENGRGNFPPRFSGLQFPNYSSELNVNALELDDSALYLCASSFRQKQSYGYTFGSGTRLTVV.

V is TRBV19 and J is TRBJ1-1, with TRBD1 as a possible D gene (5 bases). Looked up from germline, CDR1 is LNHDA and CDR2 is SQIVND (reference sequence). V was pared by 3 bases and J by 1 base, with 15 bases between. This CDR3 spans 16 amino acids. The CDR3 region is CASSMNGLRGNTEAFF. The CDR3 DNA sequence: TGTGCCAGTAGTATGAACGGACTGAGGGGGAACACTGAAGCTTTCTTT. Full variable domain (missing parts from reference TRBV19 and TRBJ1-1): DGGITQSPKYLFRKEGQNVTLSCEQNLNHDAMYWYRQDPGQGLRLIYYSQIVNDFQKGDIAEGYSVSREKKESFPLTVTSAQKNPTAFYLCASSMNGLRGNTEAFFGQGTRLTVV.

The chain has TRBV19 and TRBJ1-1; 7 nucleotides agree with TRBD1. This CDR3 has 14 residues. Germline V lookup: CDR1 LNHDA, CDR2 SQIVND (reference sequence). After removal of 6 bases from V and 1 base from J, the junction contained 5 bases not matched to a gene. CDR3 in DNA: TGTGCCAGTAGCCGACAGGGCCAGAACACTGAAGCTTTCTTT. Encoded protein: CASSRQGQNTEAFF.

The chain employs TRBV19 and TRBJ1-1, with D uncertain. The V gene lost 2 bases and the J gene lost 0 bases, with 10 bases spanning the gap. The CDR3 spans 15 residues. Germline values: CDR1 LNHDA, CDR2 SQIVND (reference sequence). This CDR3 is CASSIYGVLNTEAFF. In DNA, the CDR3 is TGTGCCAGTAGTATATATGGGGTGCTGAACACTGAAGCTTTCTTT.

V and J are TRBV6-5 and TRBJ2-1; D is unresolved. V shed 2 bases and J shed 1 base, with 12 bases lying between them. The germline V gene has CDR1 MNHEY and CDR2 SVGAGI. The CDR3 covers 16 residues. The CDR3 DNA reads as TGTGCCAGCAGTTACGTGGGGTTGGGGTCCTACAATGAGCAGTTCTTC. Residues: CASSYVGLGSYNEQFF.

The J gene is TRBJ2-7, the V gene TRBV7-8; D is possibly TRBD1 or TRBD2 (5 bases each). This CDR3 has 14 residues. Germline V CDR1 and CDR2: SGHVS, FQNEAQ. V gave up 5 bases and J gave up 3 bases, with 14 bases separating them. CDR3 sequence (DNA): TGTGCCAGCAGCGTGTCTGGGACGGGCTACGAGCAGTACTTC. It encodes CASSVSGTGYEQYF.

This chain links TRBV2 with TRBJ1-2; 9 positions agree with TRBD1. Germline V lookup: CDR1 SNHLY, CDR2 FYNNEI. The ends lost 6 bases at V and 0 bases at J; junction bases unmatched: 5. This CDR3 region has 15 residues. The CDR3 DNA follows: TGTGCCAGCAGGGGACAGGGTTTAGCTAACTATGGCTACACCTTC. Translation gives CASRGQGLANYGYTF.

The gene calls are TRBV3-1 (or the pseudogene TRBV3-2) and TRBJ1-2; 8 bases are shared with TRBD1. J gave up 4 bases and V 3 bases, and 4 bases lay outside the gene matches. Germline V lookup: CDR1 LGHDT, CDR2 YNNKEL (reference sequence). This CDR3 has 14 amino acids. CDR3 sequence reads: CASSQGQDPYGYTF. CDR3 DNA sequence: TGTGCCAGCAGCCAGGGACAGGACCCCTATGGCTACACCTTC.

The rearrangement joins TRBV15 to TRBJ2-2; D not resolved. The CDR3 extends over 14 amino acids. The germline CDR1 and CDR2 sequences are LNHNV and YYDKDF (reference sequence). Trimming shortened V by 5 bases and J by 2 bases, and 9 bases separated the two germline ends. The CDR3 is CATSPRLNTGELFF. CDR3 DNA sequence: TGTGCCACCAGCCCACGCTTAAACACCGGGGAGCTGTTTTTT.

The V call is TRBV15, the J call TRBJ2-2; 7 bases line up with TRBD2. Germline lookup yields CDR1 LNHNV and CDR2 YYDKDF (reference sequence). V shed 5 bases, J shed 5 bases, and the junction held 8 bases outside the gene matches. The CDR3 sequence is 15 residues long. The CDR3 region has the DNA TGTGCCACCAGCGGTGTCCGCGGGGGTACCGGGGAGCTGTTTTTT. It translates to CATSGVRGGTGELFF.